What follows describes a single T cell receptor beta chain. Its antigen is undetermined. This specimen comes from a study of cytomegalovirus exposure and HLA in healthy donors. Whole-study findings and limits: V- and J-gene trimming in TCR beta was tied to a missense DCLRE1C variant by an analysis performed later. For most TCR beta V segments, an earlier analysis put the productive rate at about 87% or about 30% of the time. Reports described diagnosis of cytomegalovirus status by the classifier as highly specific and sensitive.

Researchers ran the PCR with 60 Vbeta and 13 Jbeta primers. Sequenced by immunoSEQ multiplex PCR; TCRdb stores in-frame clones only, minus some. The table shows about 190,000 clones, with over 60% occurring only once. There are 14 residues in the CDR3. CDR1 and CDR2 from the germline V gene are MNHEY and SVGAGI. V gave up 5 bases and J gave up 5 bases; unmatched junction bases: 5. Unrecorded immune exposure was likely among donors, who were nominally healthy when sampled. The sequencing sample was made of PBMCs. This clonotype was obtained from a woman in her thirties or forties in good health and CMV-seronegative. The chain couples TRBV6-5 to TRBJ1-4; 7 bases align to TRBD1. The CDR3 spells CASSDQGGNEKLFF. CDR3 bases: TGTGCCAGCAGTGACCAGGGGGGCAATGAAAAACTGTTTTTT.